This T cell receptor beta chain was sequenced during a study of blood T cell repertoires in COVID-19. Some clones are missing from TCRdb's copy, which holds only in-frame ones; the method was immunoSEQ multiplex PCR. The data show about 120,000 clones, 90% seen once. CDR1 and CDR2 from the germline V gene are SGHDT and YYEEEE. V was cut by 4 bases and J by 3 bases, with 13 bases left in between. CDR3 length: 14 residues. This clone was counted a single time. The source is a human donor with active COVID-19. The donor label of this sample is uncertain. The chain couples TRBV5-6 to TRBJ2-5; maybe TRBD1 (5 bases). The sequenced sample consisted of peripheral blood. CDR3 DNA sequence: TGTGCCAGCAGCATGACAGCCTCAAAAGAGACCCAGTACTTC. Its translation: CASSMTASKETQYF. Full variable domain (outside the CDR3, taken from reference TRBV5-6 and TRBJ2-5): DAGVTQSPTHLIKTRGQQVTLRCSPKSGHDTVSWYQQALGQGPQFIFQYYEEEERQRGNFPDRFSGHQFPNYSSELNVNALLLGDSALYLCASSMTASKETQYFGPGTRLLVL.